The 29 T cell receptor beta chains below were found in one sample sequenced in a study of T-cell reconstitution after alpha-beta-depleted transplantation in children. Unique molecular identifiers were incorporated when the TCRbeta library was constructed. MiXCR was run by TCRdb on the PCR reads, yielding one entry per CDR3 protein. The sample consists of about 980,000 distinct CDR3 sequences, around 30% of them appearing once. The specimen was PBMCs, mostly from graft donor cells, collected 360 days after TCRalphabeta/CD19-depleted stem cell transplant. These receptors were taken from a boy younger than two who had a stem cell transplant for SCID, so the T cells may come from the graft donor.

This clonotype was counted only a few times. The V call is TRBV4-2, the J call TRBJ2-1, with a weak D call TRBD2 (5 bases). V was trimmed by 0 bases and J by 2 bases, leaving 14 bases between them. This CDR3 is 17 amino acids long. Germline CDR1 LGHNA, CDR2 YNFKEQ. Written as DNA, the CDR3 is TGTGCCAGCAGCCAAGAATGGAGGCCGGCCCCCTACAATGAGCAGTTCTTC. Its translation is CASSQEWRPAPYNEQFF.

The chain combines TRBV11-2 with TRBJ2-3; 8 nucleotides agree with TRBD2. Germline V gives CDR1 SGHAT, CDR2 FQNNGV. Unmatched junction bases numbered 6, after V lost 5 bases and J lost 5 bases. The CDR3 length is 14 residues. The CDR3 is CASSRGGPLDTQYF. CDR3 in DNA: TGTGCCAGCAGCCGGGGGGGGCCATTAGATACGCAGTATTTT.

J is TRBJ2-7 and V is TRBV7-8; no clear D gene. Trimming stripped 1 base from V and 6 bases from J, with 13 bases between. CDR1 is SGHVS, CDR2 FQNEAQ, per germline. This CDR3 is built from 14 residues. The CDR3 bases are TGTGCCAGCAGCTTAGTCGCAGGCCCATCCGAGCAGTACTTC. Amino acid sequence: CASSLVAGPSEQYF. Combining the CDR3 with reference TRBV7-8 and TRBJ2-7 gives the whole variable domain GAGVSQSPRYKVAKRGQDVALRCDPISGHVSLFWYQQALGQGPEFLTYFQNEAQLDKSGLPSDRFFAERPEGSVSTLKIQRTQQEDSAVYLCASSLVAGPSEQYFGPGTRLTVT.

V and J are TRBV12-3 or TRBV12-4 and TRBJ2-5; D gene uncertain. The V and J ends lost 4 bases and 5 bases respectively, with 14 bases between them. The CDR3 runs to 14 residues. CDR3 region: CASSSYPAGETQYF. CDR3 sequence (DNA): TGTGCCAGCAGTTCCTATCCCGCTGGGGAGACCCAGTACTTC.

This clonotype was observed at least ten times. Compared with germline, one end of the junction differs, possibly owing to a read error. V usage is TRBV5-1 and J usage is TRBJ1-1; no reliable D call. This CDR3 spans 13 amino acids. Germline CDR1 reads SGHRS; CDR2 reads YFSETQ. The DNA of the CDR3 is TGTGCCAGCAGTTTATTACAGAACACTGAAGCTTTCTTT. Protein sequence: CASSLLQNTEAFF. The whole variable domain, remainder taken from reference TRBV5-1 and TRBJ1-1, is KAGVTQTPRYLIKTRGQQVTLSCSPISGHRSVSWYQQTPGQGLQFLFEYFSETQRNKGNFPGRFSGRQFSNSRSEMNVSTLELGDSALYLCASSLLQNTEAFFGQGTRLTVV.

CDR3 sequence reads: CASRSSTGGAYEQYF. The CDR3 coding sequence is TGTGCCAGCAGGTCGAGTACAGGGGGGGCCTACGAGCAGTACTTC. This chain links TRBV28 with TRBJ2-7; D is perhaps TRBD1 (8 bases). V was clipped by 6 bases and J by 2 bases, with 17 bases between them. Germline V lookup: CDR1 MDHEN, CDR2 SYDVKM. The CDR3 spans 15 residues.

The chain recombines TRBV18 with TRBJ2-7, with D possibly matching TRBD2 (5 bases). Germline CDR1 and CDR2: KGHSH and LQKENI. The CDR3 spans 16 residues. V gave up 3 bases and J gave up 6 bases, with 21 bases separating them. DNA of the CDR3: TGTGCCAGCTCACCCGTCTCCGGGGATATCTCTGGCGAGCAGTACTTC. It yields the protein CASSPVSGDISGEQYF.

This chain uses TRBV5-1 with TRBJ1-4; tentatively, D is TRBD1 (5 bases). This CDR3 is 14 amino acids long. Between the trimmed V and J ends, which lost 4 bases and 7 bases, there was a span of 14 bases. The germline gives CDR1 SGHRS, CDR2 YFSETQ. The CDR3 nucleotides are TGCGCCAGCAGCGCCGGGACTTCATTTGAAAAACTGTTTTTT. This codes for CASSAGTSFEKLFF.

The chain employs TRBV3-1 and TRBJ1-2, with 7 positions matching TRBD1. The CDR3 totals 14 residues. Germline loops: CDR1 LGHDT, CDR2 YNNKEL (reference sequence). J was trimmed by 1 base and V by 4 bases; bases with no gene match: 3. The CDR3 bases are TGTGCCAGCAGCCCCTGGGACAGTAACTATGGCTACACCTTC. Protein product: CASSPWDSNYGYTF.

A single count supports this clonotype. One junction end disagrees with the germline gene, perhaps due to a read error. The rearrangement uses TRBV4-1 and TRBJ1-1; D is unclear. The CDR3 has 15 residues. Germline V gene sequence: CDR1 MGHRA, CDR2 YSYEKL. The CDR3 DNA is TGCACCAGCAGCCAAGACTGGAGGGTGAACACTGAAGCTTTCTTT. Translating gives CTSSQDWRVNTEAFF.

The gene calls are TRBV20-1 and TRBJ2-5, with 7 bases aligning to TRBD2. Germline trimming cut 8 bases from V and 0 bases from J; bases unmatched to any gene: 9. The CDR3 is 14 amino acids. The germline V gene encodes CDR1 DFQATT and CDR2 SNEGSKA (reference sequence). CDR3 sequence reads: CSPLGGSYQETQYF. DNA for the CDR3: TGCAGTCCCCTGGGAGGGAGTTACCAAGAGACCCAGTACTTC.

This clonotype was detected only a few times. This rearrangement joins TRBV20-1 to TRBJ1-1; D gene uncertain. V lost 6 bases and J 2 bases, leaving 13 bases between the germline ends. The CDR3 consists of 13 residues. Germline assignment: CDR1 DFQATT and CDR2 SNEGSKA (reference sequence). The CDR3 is CSAGEPLNTEAFF. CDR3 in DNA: TGCAGTGCAGGCGAACCCCTTAACACTGAAGCTTTCTTT.

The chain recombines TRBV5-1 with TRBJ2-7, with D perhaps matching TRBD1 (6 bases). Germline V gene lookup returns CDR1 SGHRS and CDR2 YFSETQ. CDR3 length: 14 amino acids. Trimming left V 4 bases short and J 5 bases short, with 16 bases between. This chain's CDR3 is CASSESTGPDEQYF. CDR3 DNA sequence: TGCGCCAGCAGCGAGTCCACAGGGCCGGACGAGCAGTACTTC.

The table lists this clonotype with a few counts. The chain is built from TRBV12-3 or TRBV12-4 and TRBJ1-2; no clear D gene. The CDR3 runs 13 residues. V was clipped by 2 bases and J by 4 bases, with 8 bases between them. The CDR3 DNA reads TGTGCCAGCAGTTTATATAAGGGCTATGGCTACACCTTC. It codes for CASSLYKGYGYTF.

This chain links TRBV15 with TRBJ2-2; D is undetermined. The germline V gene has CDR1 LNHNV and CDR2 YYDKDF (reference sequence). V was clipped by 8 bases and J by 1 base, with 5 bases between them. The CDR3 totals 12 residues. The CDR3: CATGKNTGELFF. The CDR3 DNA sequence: TGTGCCACCGGAAAGAACACCGGGGAGCTGTTTTTT. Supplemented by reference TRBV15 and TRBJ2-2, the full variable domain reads DAMVIQNPRYQVTQFGKPVTLSCSQTLNHNVMYWYQQKSSQAPKLLFHYYDKDFNNEADTPDNFQSRRPNTSFCFLDIRSPGLGDTAMYLCATGKNTGELFFGEGSRLTVL.

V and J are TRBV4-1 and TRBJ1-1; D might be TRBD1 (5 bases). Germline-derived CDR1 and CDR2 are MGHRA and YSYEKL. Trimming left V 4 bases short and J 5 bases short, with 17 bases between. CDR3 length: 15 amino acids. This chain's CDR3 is CASSPERGRRTEAFF. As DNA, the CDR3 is TGCGCCAGCAGCCCCGAGCGGGGGAGGAGGACTGAAGCTTTCTTT.

The CDR3 DNA reads as TGTGCCAGCAGCCTCACCTTCAGGAGCTCCTACGAGCAGTACTTC. This sequence encodes CASSLTFRSSYEQYF. The chain employs TRBV5-5 and TRBJ2-7; D not certain. Germline V gene lookup returns CDR1 SGHKS and CDR2 YYEKEE (reference sequence). The CDR3 is 15 residues long. V was pared by 4 bases and J by 0 bases, with 14 bases between.

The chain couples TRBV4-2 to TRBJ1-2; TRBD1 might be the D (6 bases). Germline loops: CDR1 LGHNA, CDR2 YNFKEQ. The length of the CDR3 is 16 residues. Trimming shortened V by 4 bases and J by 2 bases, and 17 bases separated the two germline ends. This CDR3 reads CASSLQQGNPNYGYTF. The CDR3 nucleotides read TGTGCCAGCAGCCTCCAACAGGGAAATCCGAACTATGGCTACACCTTC.

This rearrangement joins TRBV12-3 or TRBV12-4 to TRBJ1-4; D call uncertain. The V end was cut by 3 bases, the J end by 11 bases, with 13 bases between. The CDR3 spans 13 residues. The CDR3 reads CASSLGPDYKLFF. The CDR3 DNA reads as TGTGCCAGCAGTTTGGGTCCCGACTATAAACTGTTTTTT.

CDR3 sequence: CASSLYPQGPGANVLTF. The DNA of the CDR3 is TGTGCCAGCAGTTTATATCCCCAGGGCCCCGGGGCCAACGTCCTGACTTTC. The chain couples TRBV12-3 or TRBV12-4 to TRBJ2-6; tentative D call: TRBD1 (5 bases). The CDR3 contains 17 residues. Trimming left V 2 bases short and J 4 bases short, with 15 bases between.

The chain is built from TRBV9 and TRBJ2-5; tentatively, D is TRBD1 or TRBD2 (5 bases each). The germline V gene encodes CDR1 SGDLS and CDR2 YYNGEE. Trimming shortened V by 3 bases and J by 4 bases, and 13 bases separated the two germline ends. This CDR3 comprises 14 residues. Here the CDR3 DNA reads TGTGCCAGCAGCGGAGGGGTGTCGGGAGAGACCCAGTACTTC. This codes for CASSGGVSGETQYF.

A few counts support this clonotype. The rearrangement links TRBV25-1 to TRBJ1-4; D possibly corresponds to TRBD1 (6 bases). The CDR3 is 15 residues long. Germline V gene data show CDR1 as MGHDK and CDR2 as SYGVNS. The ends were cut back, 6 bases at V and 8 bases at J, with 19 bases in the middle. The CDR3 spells CASRRGYAGKEKLFF. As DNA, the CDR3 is TGTGCCAGCAGGAGGGGGTACGCGGGGAAGGAAAAACTGTTTTTT. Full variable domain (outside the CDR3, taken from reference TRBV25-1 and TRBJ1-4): EADIYQTPRYLVIGTGKKITLECSQTMGHDKMYWYQQDPGMELHLIHYSYGVNSTEKGDLSSESTVSRIRTEHFPLTLESARPSHTSQYLCASRRGYAGKEKLFFGSGTQLSVL.

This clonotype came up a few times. CDR3 region: CASSLVPEETQYF. The CDR3 nucleotides read TGTGCCAGCAGCTTAGTCCCGGAAGAGACCCAGTACTTC. This chain links TRBV7-2 with TRBJ2-5; no reliable D call. This CDR3 is 13 amino acids long. CDR1 is SGHTA and CDR2 is FQGNSA in the germline V gene. V dropped 1 base and J dropped 3 bases, with 6 bases sitting between them.

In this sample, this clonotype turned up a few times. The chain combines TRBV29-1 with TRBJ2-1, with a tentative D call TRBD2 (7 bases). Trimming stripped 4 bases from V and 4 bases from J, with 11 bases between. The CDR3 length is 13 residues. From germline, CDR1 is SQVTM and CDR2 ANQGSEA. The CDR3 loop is CSVAAGAYNEQFF. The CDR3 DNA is TGCAGCGTTGCGGCGGGGGCGTACAATGAGCAGTTCTTC.

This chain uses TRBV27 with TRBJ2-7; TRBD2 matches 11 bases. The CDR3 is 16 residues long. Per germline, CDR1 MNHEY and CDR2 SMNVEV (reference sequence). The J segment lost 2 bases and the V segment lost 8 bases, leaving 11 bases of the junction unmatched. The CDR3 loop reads CASLTSASGGPYEQYF. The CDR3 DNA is TGTGCCAGCCTAACCTCGGCTAGCGGGGGGCCCTACGAGCAGTACTTC.

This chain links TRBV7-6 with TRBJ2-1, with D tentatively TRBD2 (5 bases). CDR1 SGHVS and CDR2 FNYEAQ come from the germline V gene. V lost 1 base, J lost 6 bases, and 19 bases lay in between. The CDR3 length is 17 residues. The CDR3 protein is CASSLGGPGLNPNEQFF. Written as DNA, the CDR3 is TGTGCCAGCAGCTTAGGCGGGCCAGGCCTTAACCCCAATGAGCAGTTCTTC.

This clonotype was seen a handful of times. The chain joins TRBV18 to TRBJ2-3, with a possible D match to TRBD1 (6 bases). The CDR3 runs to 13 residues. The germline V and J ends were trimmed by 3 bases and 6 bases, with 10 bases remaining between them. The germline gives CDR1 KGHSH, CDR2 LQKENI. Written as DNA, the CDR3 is TGTGCCAGCTCACCGTACAGGGCTGATACGCAGTATTTT. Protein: CASSPYRADTQYF.

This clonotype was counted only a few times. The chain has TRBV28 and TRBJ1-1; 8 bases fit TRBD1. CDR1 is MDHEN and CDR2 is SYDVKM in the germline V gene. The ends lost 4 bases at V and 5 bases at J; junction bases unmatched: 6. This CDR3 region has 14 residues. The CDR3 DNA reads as TGTGCCAGCAGTTCGACAGGGGTTCGGACTGAAGCTTTCTTT. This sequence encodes CASSSTGVRTEAFF.

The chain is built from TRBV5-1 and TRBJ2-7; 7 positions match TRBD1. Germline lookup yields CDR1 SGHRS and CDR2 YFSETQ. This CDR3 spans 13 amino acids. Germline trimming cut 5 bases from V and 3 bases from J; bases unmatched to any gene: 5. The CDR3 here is CASSYTGDYEQYF. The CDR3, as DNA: TGCGCCAGCAGTTATACAGGGGACTACGAGCAGTACTTC.